A single sample is the source of the 30 T cell receptor beta chains below, sequenced in a study of blood T cell repertoires in COVID-19. Assay: immunoSEQ multiplex PCR; the TCRdb copy retains only in-frame clones and omits some. The sample consists of over 150,000 clones, roughly 84% of them appearing once. Material for sequencing was PBMCs or T cells enriched from blood (not recorded which). These TCRs come from a man aged 40-49 years who had recovered from COVID-19.

The V and J genes are TRBV2 and TRBJ1-1, with no clear D. Deletions cut 4 bases from V and 1 base from J, with 4 bases between. Germline assignment: CDR1 SNHLY and CDR2 FYNNEI. This CDR3 has 12 amino acids. CDR3 amino acids: CASSARNTEAFF. CDR3 DNA: TGTGCCAGCAGTGCGCGGAACACTGAAGCTTTCTTT.

This chain connects TRBV19 to TRBJ1-4; TRBD1 might be the D (5 bases). Germline CDR1 LNHDA, CDR2 SQIVND (reference sequence). The CDR3 has 15 residues. Deletions cut 7 bases from V and 2 bases from J, with 14 bases between. The CDR3 spells CASNTPGNTNEKLFF. CDR3 DNA sequence: TGTGCCAGTAATACTCCAGGGAATACTAATGAAAAACTGTTTTTT.

The chain is built from TRBV30 and TRBJ1-2; possibly TRBD1 for D (6 bases). CDR3 length equals 14 residues. Germline V gene data show CDR1 as GTSNPN and CDR2 as SVGIG (reference sequence). The germline V and J ends were trimmed by 7 bases and 3 bases, with 18 bases remaining between them. The CDR3 reads CASSQGGIDYGYTF. Here the CDR3 DNA reads TGTGCCTCCTCACAGGGTGGGATAGACTATGGCTACACCTTC.

The chain has TRBV7-8 and TRBJ1-5; D is unclear. The germline gives CDR1 SGHVS, CDR2 FQNEAQ. Trimming removed 5 bases at V and 12 bases at J, with 14 bases between. The CDR3 contains 12 residues. CDR3 region: CASSPPGGVQHF. CDR3 in DNA: TGTGCCAGCAGCCCCCCAGGTGGTGTCCAGCATTTT.

The rearrangement joins TRBV20-1 to TRBJ1-2, with TRBD1 as a possible D gene (6 bases). The CDR3 sequence is 15 residues long. CDR1 and CDR2 (germline): DFQATT, SNEGSKA (reference sequence). Trimming cost V 3 bases and J 8 bases, with 22 bases left between them. CDR3 nucleotides: TGCAGTGCTAGTGATACCGGGACACGGGCCCGGGGCTACACCTTC. This gives the protein CSASDTGTRARGYTF.

This chain links TRBV7-8 with TRBJ1-2; TRBD1 matches at 9 bases. The germline CDR1 and CDR2 sequences are SGHVS and FQNEAQ. The CDR3 has 15 residues. The V and J ends lost 4 bases and 7 bases, in that order; junction bases with no gene match: 10. CDR3 nucleotide sequence: TGTGCCAGCAGCTACTGGACAGGGGTGGTTGGTGGCTACACCTTC. This encodes CASSYWTGVVGGYTF.

This rearrangement joins TRBV4-1 to TRBJ1-1; D is undetermined. V lost 2 bases and J lost 4, with 11 bases in between. Germline CDR1 and CDR2: MGHRA and YSYEKL. The CDR3 spans 14 residues. In nucleotides, the CDR3 is TGCGCCAGCAGCCAAATGCGGGGTGTCACTGAAGCTTTCTTT. This gives the protein CASSQMRGVTEAFF.

This clone came up a few times. CDR3 DNA sequence: TGTGCCAGCAGGAGGGACAGGTGGACCTACGAGCAGTACTTC. Residues: CASRRDRWTYEQYF. The rearrangement uses TRBV6-5 and TRBJ2-7; 8 positions match TRBD1. Per the germline V gene, CDR1 is MNHEY and CDR2 is SVGAGI. The CDR3 length is 14 residues. V gave up 6 bases and J gave up 2 bases; unmatched junction bases: 6.

The chain uses TRBV30 and TRBJ1-3; perhaps TRBD1 as D (6 bases). V was trimmed by 4 bases and J by 4 bases, leaving 14 bases between them. The CDR3 has 14 amino acids. Germline CDR1 GTSNPN, CDR2 SVGIG (reference sequence). Here the CDR3 DNA reads TGTGCCTGGATCCCAGGGGTAACGGGAAACACCATATATTTT. It is translated as CAWIPGVTGNTIYF.

The gene calls are TRBV7-2 and TRBJ2-3, with TRBD2 matching 8 bases. Germline-derived CDR1 and CDR2 are SGHTA and FQGNSA. Losses at the gene ends were 1 base for V and 2 bases for J; bases not matched to a gene: 8. The CDR3 is 17 residues long. The CDR3 protein is CASSLEPSGRVTDTQYF. CDR3 DNA: TGTGCCAGCAGCTTAGAACCGAGCGGGAGAGTCACAGATACGCAGTATTTT.

The chain is built from TRBV5-4 and TRBJ1-3, with D uncertain. Germline assignment: CDR1 SGHNT and CDR2 YYREEE (reference sequence). The V end was cut by 0 bases, the J end by 0 bases, with 7 bases between. The CDR3 length is 15 residues. The CDR3 is CASSLDGVSGNTIYF. The CDR3, as DNA: TGTGCCAGCAGCTTGGACGGAGTCTCTGGAAACACCATATATTTT.

The rearrangement joins TRBV19 to TRBJ2-3; possible D gene TRBD2, 6 bases. CDR3 size: 14 residues. V was trimmed by 1 base and J by 5 bases, leaving 10 bases between them. Germline V gene data show CDR1 as LNHDA and CDR2 as SQIVND (reference sequence). Here the CDR3 reads CASSIGRGLDTQYF. CDR3 DNA sequence: TGTGCCAGTAGTATAGGACGGGGACTAGATACGCAGTATTTT.

CDR3 bases: TGTGCCAGCAGCTTAGAGCAGGCATTCTATGGCTACACCTTC. Protein product: CASSLEQAFYGYTF. The V call is TRBV7-9, the J call TRBJ1-2, with D hard to call. In germline, CDR1 is SEHNR, CDR2 FQNEAQ (reference sequence). V lost 1 base and J 4 bases, leaving 10 bases between the germline ends. The CDR3 totals 14 residues.

The V call is TRBV6-5, the J call TRBJ1-6; D may be TRBD1 (6 bases). The CDR3 has 14 residues. V lost 5 bases to trimming and J lost 7 bases, with 12 bases between them. Germline loops: CDR1 MNHEY, CDR2 SVGAGI. CDR3 residues: CASSHRDNNSPLHF. The CDR3 nucleotides read TGTGCCAGCAGTCACCGGGACAACAATTCACCCCTCCACTTT.

V and J are TRBV15 and TRBJ2-2, with D perhaps TRBD2 (6 bases). The CDR3 has 18 amino acids. Germline V CDR1 and CDR2: LNHNV, YYDKDF (reference sequence). Trimming stripped 2 bases from V and 8 bases from J, with 24 bases between. The CDR3: CATSRTPFKRERAGELFF. The CDR3 DNA follows: TGTGCCACCAGCAGAACCCCTTTCAAGAGGGAGCGGGCAGGGGAGCTGTTTTTT. Full variable domain (missing parts from reference TRBV15 and TRBJ2-2): DAMVIQNPRYQVTQFGKPVTLSCSQTLNHNVMYWYQQKSSQAPKLLFHYYDKDFNNEADTPDNFQSRRPNTSFCFLDIRSPGLGDTAMYLCATSRTPFKRERAGELFFGEGSRLTVL.

The V call is TRBV7-8, the J call TRBJ2-5; TRBD2 matches 12 bases. This CDR3 spans 17 amino acids. Trimming at V came to 3 bases and at J to 3 bases, leaving 8 bases not matched to a gene. Germline CDR1 SGHVS, CDR2 FQNEAQ. CDR3 region: CASSFISSGGAKETQYF. For the CDR3, the DNA is TGTGCCAGCAGCTTTATTTCTAGCGGGGGGGCGAAAGAGACCCAGTACTTC.

The chain links TRBV5-1 to TRBJ2-7; D is undetermined. Trimming took 2 bases from V and 3 from J, leaving 6 bases between them. This CDR3 region has 12 residues. Per the germline V gene, CDR1 is SGHRS and CDR2 is YFSETQ. In DNA, the CDR3 is TGCGCCAGCAGCTTTACTATCTACGAGCAGTACTTC. Amino acids: CASSFTIYEQYF.

The chain is built from TRBV19 and TRBJ2-5; weak D call: TRBD2 (5 bases). The CDR3 length is 14 residues. In germline, CDR1 is LNHDA, CDR2 SQIVND (reference sequence). Trimming removed 5 bases at V and 4 bases at J, with 14 bases between. CDR3: CASSANQRAETQYF. In nucleotides, the CDR3 is TGTGCCAGTAGTGCCAATCAGAGGGCAGAGACCCAGTACTTC.

V usage is TRBV5-5 and J usage is TRBJ1-3; D remains ambiguous. Trimming removed 6 bases at V and 4 bases at J, with 23 bases between. The CDR3 length is 17 residues. CDR1 is SGHKS and CDR2 is YYEKEE in the germline V gene (reference sequence). In DNA form, the CDR3 reads TGTGCCAGCAATTCCGGATACGGCAGCGGTACAGGAAACACCATATATTTT. This gives the protein CASNSGYGSGTGNTIYF.

This clone was detected once. V is TRBV3-1 (or the pseudogene TRBV3-2) and J is TRBJ2-3; TRBD2 aligns across 13 bases. The CDR3 is 19 residues long. Per the germline V gene, CDR1 is LGHDT and CDR2 is YNNKEL (reference sequence). Trimming at V came to 1 base and at J to 1 base, leaving 8 bases not matched to a gene. For the CDR3, the DNA is TGTGCCAGCAGCCAAGGGACTAGCGGGGGCTCGGGGGGCACAGATACGCAGTATTTT. Its translation is CASSQGTSGGSGGTDTQYF.

J is TRBJ2-5 and V is TRBV28; possibly TRBD2 for D (5 bases). The germline V and J ends were trimmed by 5 bases and 2 bases, with 18 bases remaining between them. The CDR3 extends over 16 amino acids. Germline-derived CDR1 and CDR2 are MDHEN and SYDVKM. This CDR3 reads CASSTRTGKRQETQYF. As DNA, the CDR3 is TGTGCCAGCAGTACCCGGACTGGGAAACGTCAAGAGACCCAGTACTTC.

The V and J genes are TRBV2 and TRBJ2-7; the D gene is possibly TRBD1 (6 bases). The CDR3 is made up of 14 amino acids. Germline-derived CDR1 and CDR2 are SNHLY and FYNNEI. The V end was cut by 6 bases, the J end by 2 bases, with 14 bases between. Here the CDR3 DNA reads TGTGCCAGCAGCGTTCGGACAGCCCCCTACGAGCAGTACTTC. Translation: CASSVRTAPYEQYF. Filled out from reference TRBV2 and TRBJ2-7, the complete variable domain reads EPEVTQTPSHQVTQMGQEVILRCVPISNHLYFYWYRQILGQKVEFLVSFYNNEISEKSEIFDDQFSVERPDGSNFTLKIRSTKLEDSAMYFCASSVRTAPYEQYFGPGTRLTVT.

This clone was found once. The chain has TRBV19 and TRBJ2-7; 8 nucleotides agree with TRBD1. Germline CDR1 reads LNHDA; CDR2 reads SQIVND (reference sequence). The V and J ends lost 5 bases and 4 bases, in that order; junction bases with no gene match: 10. This CDR3 has 15 amino acids. The CDR3 DNA follows: TGTGCCAGTAGTGTGGCCTCCGGGACAGGTTACGAGCAGTACTTC. Its protein is CASSVASGTGYEQYF.

CDR3 DNA sequence: TGCGCCAGCAGCTTGAACGCTCGGGTAACCGGGGAGCTGTTTTTT. Residues: CASSLNARVTGELFF. This chain links TRBV5-1 with TRBJ2-2; D remains unclear. This CDR3 has 15 amino acids. Germline CDR1 SGHRS, CDR2 YFSETQ. V shed 1 base and J shed 5 bases, with 12 bases lying between them.

The rearrangement uses TRBV6-6 and TRBJ1-2; D not certain. Germline V lookup: CDR1 MNHNY, CDR2 SVGAGI (reference sequence). Trimming removed 0 bases at V and 4 bases at J, with 12 bases between. This CDR3 comprises 15 residues. The DNA for the CDR3 is TGTGCCAGCAGTTACTCGACCGGGTCTGGCTATGGCTACACCTTC. It codes for CASSYSTGSGYGYTF.

The gene calls are TRBV10-3 and TRBJ1-1; D is ambiguous. CDR3 length: 15 amino acids. Trimming removed 0 bases from V and 1 base from J, with 9 bases in between. Germline loops: CDR1 ENHRY, CDR2 SYGVKD. This CDR3 is CAISESGGPNTEAFF. In DNA form, the CDR3 reads TGTGCCATCAGTGAGTCGGGAGGACCGAACACTGAAGCTTTCTTT.

This chain uses TRBV2 with TRBJ2-7; 8 nucleotides match TRBD1. Germline CDR1 SNHLY, CDR2 FYNNEI. The ends lost 7 bases at V and 0 bases at J; junction bases unmatched: 11. The CDR3 has 16 residues. CDR3 DNA: TGTGCCAGCATTCGATCCCGGGACAGGACCTCCTACGAGCAGTACTTC. Residues: CASIRSRDRTSYEQYF.

The chain links TRBV30 to TRBJ2-4; D is uncertain. Germline V gene sequence: CDR1 GTSNPN, CDR2 SVGIG (reference sequence). This CDR3 has 13 amino acids. The V and J ends lost 1 base and 0 bases respectively, with 4 bases between them. The CDR3 here is CAWSELAKNIQYF. Written as DNA, the CDR3 is TGTGCCTGGAGTGAGCTAGCCAAAAACATTCAGTACTTC.

CDR3 DNA: TGTGCCAGCAGCACAACAGGGGGCGCAGGCACTGAAGCTTTCTTT. It specifies CASSTTGGAGTEAFF. This chain connects TRBV5-4 to TRBJ1-1, with TRBD1 matching over 9 bases. V gave up 4 bases and J gave up 4 bases; unmatched junction bases: 8. Germline V gives CDR1 SGHNT, CDR2 YYREEE (reference sequence). The CDR3 consists of 15 residues.

The rearrangement uses TRBV7-9 and TRBJ1-4; possibly TRBD1 for D (6 bases). CDR3 length equals 14 residues. V lost 4 bases and J 6 bases, leaving 12 bases between the germline ends. Germline V lookup: CDR1 SEHNR, CDR2 FQNEAQ (reference sequence). This CDR3 reads CASSSDRWDEKLFF. In nucleotides, the CDR3 is TGTGCCAGCAGCTCCGACAGGTGGGATGAAAAACTGTTTTTT.